This T cell receptor (beta chain) was found in a study of immune heterogeneity within non-small cell lung tumors. Study overall: It was found that the tumors were 4 squamous cell carcinomas, 10 non-squamous carcinomas and 1 not otherwise specified.

This clonotype is classed as medium-sized (0.01 to 0.1%). The authors amplified TCR beta CDR3 by multiplex PCR with 32 V and 13 J primers. Via MiXCR, TCRdb re-called the multiplex PCR reads, giving one row per CDR3 protein. The table has some 2,000 distinct CDR3 sequences, about 27% seen once. Genomic DNA from bulk tumor acted as the template, and 600 ng was loaded per sample. The authors collected several far-apart biopsies from each primary tumor during surgery. Patients with untreated, newly diagnosed non-small cell lung cancer underwent curative surgery. The sequencing input was lung tumor tissue. This sequence originates from a woman aged 50 to 65 with non-small cell lung cancer.

The CDR3 region has the DNA TGTGCCTGGAGCTGGGCGGAGGGGGCCGAGCAGTACTTC. It encodes CAWSWAEGAEQYF. This sequence joins TRBV30 and TRBJ2-7; possibly TRBD1 for D (7 bases). Between the trimmed V and J ends, which lost 3 bases and 6 bases, there was a span of 15 bases. This CDR3 is 13 amino acids long. In germline, CDR1 is GTSNPN, CDR2 SVGIG (reference sequence).